The 5 T cell receptor beta chains below come from one sample, sequenced in a study of Ad26.COV2.S vaccination and SARS-CoV-2 variants. The assay was immunoSEQ multiplex PCR, and TCRdb's table has in-frame clones only and misses some. The profile shows approximately 410,000 clones, around 93% of them singletons. Treatment indicated: 19 received Ad26.COV2.S at low or high dose, single or two shots; about five received placebo; per-sample allocation not given. Day 63 following the first vaccine or placebo injection was when the samples were taken. The material was peripheral blood, obtained in a trial of Ad26.COV2.S vaccine versus placebo. Every receptor here comes from a person aged 18 to 59 who received the Ad26.COV2.S COVID-19 vaccine or a placebo.

The chain joins TRBV24-1 to TRBJ2-1; TRBD1 or TRBD2 may be the D gene (6 bases each). The CDR3 loop spans 14 amino acids. V was shortened by 0 bases and J by 9 bases, with 11 bases between the two germline ends. CDR1 is KGHDR, CDR2 SFDVKD, per germline. Written as DNA, the CDR3 is TGTGCCACCAGTGATTTGCTCGGGGGCGGTGAGCAGTTCTTC. It encodes CATSDLLGGGEQFF.

The genes are TRBV7-8 and TRBJ2-2; D remains ambiguous. V lost 2 bases, J lost 5 bases, and 6 bases lay in between. CDR3 size: 13 residues. Germline V gene lookup returns CDR1 SGHVS and CDR2 FQNEAQ. CDR3: CASSLSRTGELFF. In DNA form, the CDR3 reads TGTGCCAGCAGCTTATCGAGGACCGGGGAGCTGTTTTTT.

This sequence joins TRBV11-2 and TRBJ2-3; D may be TRBD2 (6 bases). The CDR3 loop spans 12 amino acids. Trimming removed 11 bases from V and 4 bases from J, with 13 bases in between. Germline-derived CDR1 and CDR2 are SGHAT and FQNNGV. The CDR3 DNA follows: TGTGCCGAACGGGGAGGCGCAGATACGCAGTATTTT. It yields the protein CAERGGADTQYF.

The genes are TRBV6-2 or TRBV6-3 and TRBJ1-2; D call uncertain. The V end lost 2 bases, the J end lost 5 bases, and 9 bases lay between the germline ends. The CDR3 loop spans 13 amino acids. Germline V gene sequence: CDR1 MNHEY, CDR2 SVGEGT. The CDR3 spells CASSYQQQYGYTF. The CDR3, as DNA: TGTGCCAGCAGTTACCAACAGCAGTATGGCTACACCTTC.

The chain joins TRBV6-6 to TRBJ2-7; D might be TRBD1 (5 bases). CDR3 length: 15 residues. V was pared by 6 bases and J by 2 bases, with 17 bases between. Germline V gene lookup returns CDR1 MNHNY and CDR2 SVGAGI (reference sequence). DNA for the CDR3: TGTGCCAGCAGACCTAGGGGTGGCCTCCCCTACGAGCAGTACTTC. Translated: CASRPRGGLPYEQYF.